The 32 T cell receptor beta chains below come from one sample, sequenced in a study of human thymus T cells. The repertoire was sequenced with immunoSEQ multiplex PCR; TCRdb's copy has only in-frame clones and lacks some. This table holds 35,000 to 55,000 clones, around 94% found once. Material: blood. These receptors all stem from a boy under three years old with a congenital heart defect but otherwise immunologically healthy.

V and J are TRBV7-2 and TRBJ2-5; 8 nucleotides agree with TRBD2. The V segment lost 3 bases and the J segment 5 bases; nucleotides outside the gene matches: 5. The CDR3 runs 14 residues. The V gene's germline CDR1 is SGHTA and CDR2 FQGNSA. As DNA, the CDR3 is TGTGCCAGCAGCTTCGGGGGGGCCGTGGAGACCCAGTACTTC. Residues: CASSFGGAVETQYF.

The V and J genes are TRBV6-5 and TRBJ2-1, with TRBD2 matching 10 bases. V dropped 0 bases and J dropped 8; count of bases not matched to a gene: 7. CDR1 is MNHEY, CDR2 SVGAGI, per germline. The CDR3 length is 16 residues. In DNA form, the CDR3 reads TGTGCCAGCAGTTACTCCAGCGGGGGGGCAACTCATGAGCAGTTCTTC. Its translation: CASSYSSGGATHEQFF.

The chain has TRBV11-2 and TRBJ1-2; D gene uncertain. This CDR3 region has 13 residues. The germline V gene has CDR1 SGHAT and CDR2 FQNNGV. V gave up 1 base and J gave up 7 bases, with 10 bases separating them. The CDR3 DNA sequence: TGTGCCAGCAGCTTAGTCCTGCAAGGTGGCTACACCTTC. Protein sequence: CASSLVLQGGYTF.

The V and J genes are TRBV11-2 and TRBJ2-2; D uncertain. CDR1 and CDR2 (germline): SGHAT, FQNNGV. The CDR3 is 13 residues long. V was shortened by 4 bases and J by 7 bases, with 10 bases between the two germline ends. The CDR3: CASSSKIGGELFF. The CDR3, as DNA: TGTGCCAGCAGCTCCAAAATTGGCGGGGAGCTGTTTTTT.

The V and J genes are TRBV7-2 and TRBJ2-1, with no clear D. The CDR3 is 11 amino acids. Trimming took 3 bases from V and 3 from J, leaving 0 bases between them. The germline CDR1 and CDR2 sequences are SGHTA and FQGNSA. The CDR3 bases are TGTGCCAGCAGCTTCTACAATGAGCAGTTCTTC. It codes for CASSFYNEQFF. Full variable domain (remainder filled in from reference TRBV7-2 and TRBJ2-1): GAGVSQSPSNKVTEKGKDVELRCDPISGHTALYWYRQSLGQGLEFLIYFQGNSAPDKSGLPSDRFSAERTGGSVSTLTIQRTQQEDSAVYLCASSFYNEQFFGPGTRLTVL.

V and J are TRBV7-8 and TRBJ1-3; D not certain. The V gene's germline CDR1 is SGHVS and CDR2 FQNEAQ. V was clipped by 1 base and J by 7 bases, with 11 bases between them. This CDR3 has 14 amino acids. The DNA of the CDR3 is TGTGCCAGCAGCTTAGGGGGAATGGGCAACACCATATATTTT. Translated: CASSLGGMGNTIYF.

V gene TRBV7-9 combines with J gene TRBJ2-3, with 9 bases matching TRBD1. This CDR3 is built from 15 residues. Germline values: CDR1 SEHNR, CDR2 FQNEAQ (reference sequence). V shed 5 bases, J shed 4 bases, and the junction held 7 bases outside the gene matches. This CDR3 reads CASSQRRDRADTQYF. The CDR3, as DNA: TGTGCCAGCAGCCAACGCCGGGACAGGGCAGATACGCAGTATTTT.

The chain combines TRBV6-6 with TRBJ2-7; D is unresolved. The germline gives CDR1 MNHNY, CDR2 SVGAGI (reference sequence). V was clipped by 0 bases and J by 5 bases, with 5 bases between them. The CDR3 has 12 amino acids. Here the CDR3 reads CASSYSQDEQYF. DNA for the CDR3: TGTGCCAGCAGTTACTCCCAGGACGAGCAGTACTTC.

In its sample, this clone was seen once. This chain connects TRBV5-1 to TRBJ1-1; D remains unclear. CDR1 is SGHRS and CDR2 is YFSETQ in the germline V gene. The CDR3 runs 11 residues. Trimming removed 0 bases from V and 8 bases from J, with 5 bases in between. The CDR3 protein is CASSLAGEAFF. In nucleotides, the CDR3 is TGCGCCAGCAGCTTGGCCGGGGAAGCTTTCTTT.

Regarding this clone: This CDR3 is also generated by other DNA sequences in the sample. The DNA for the CDR3 is TGCAGCGTCAAAAAGGGGCCGGGAGAGCAGTACTTC. Translation gives CSVKKGPGEQYF. The rearrangement joins TRBV29-1 to TRBJ2-7; either TRBD1 or TRBD2 may supply D (5 bases each). The ends were cut back, 6 bases at V and 7 bases at J, with 16 bases in the middle. The CDR3 has 12 residues. CDR1 is SQVTM and CDR2 is ANQGSEA in the germline V gene.

This chain links TRBV20-1 with TRBJ1-2; D gene unclear. V was pared by 3 bases and J by 3 bases, with 2 bases between. This CDR3 has 10 amino acids. The V gene's germline CDR1 is DFQATT and CDR2 SNEGSKA (reference sequence). CDR3 nucleotides: TGCAGTGCTAGGGACTATGGCTACACCTTC. Its translation: CSARDYGYTF.

This rearrangement joins TRBV4-3 to TRBJ2-5, with 11 bases lining up with TRBD2. The germline gives CDR1 LGHNA, CDR2 YSLEER. The CDR3 is 14 amino acids. V shed 5 bases, J shed 1 base, and the junction held 0 bases outside the gene matches. CDR3 sequence: CASSTSGGQETQYF. As DNA, the CDR3 is TGCGCCAGCAGCACTAGCGGGGGCCAAGAGACCCAGTACTTC.

This clone was observed once. This chain uses TRBV5-1 with TRBJ1-2; D is unclear. CDR1 is SGHRS and CDR2 is YFSETQ in the germline V gene. V dropped 0 bases and J dropped 8 bases, with 11 bases sitting between them. This CDR3 has 13 residues. The CDR3 sequence: CASSLGLIEGYTF. CDR3 sequence (DNA): TGCGCCAGCAGCTTGGGTTTAATAGAGGGCTACACCTTC.

A single count supports this clone. The chain combines TRBV2 with TRBJ2-5; the match to TRBD2 covers 7 bases. Trimming cost V 5 bases and J 0 bases; bases outside gene matches: 6. This CDR3 is 15 amino acids long. The germline gives CDR1 SNHLY, CDR2 FYNNEI. CDR3 in DNA: TGTGCCAGCAGTTTGACTAGCTGGGACCAAGAGACCCAGTACTTC. It specifies CASSLTSWDQETQYF. The variable domain in full, with the rest retrieved from reference TRBV2 and TRBJ2-5, is EPEVTQTPSHQVTQMGQEVILRCVPISNHLYFYWYRQILGQKVEFLVSFYNNEISEKSEIFDDQFSVERPDGSNFTLKIRSTKLEDSAMYFCASSLTSWDQETQYFGPGTRLLVL.

The rearrangement joins TRBV6-5 to TRBJ2-7, with 9 bases fitting TRBD1. From germline, CDR1 is MNHEY and CDR2 SVGAGI. V lost 5 bases, J lost 4 bases, and 6 bases stayed unmatched. The CDR3 spans 14 residues. DNA for the CDR3: TGTGCCAGCAGTCCGGGACAGGGAGGTTACGAGCAGTACTTC. Translating gives CASSPGQGGYEQYF.

The rearrangement joins TRBV7-2 to TRBJ2-2; D uncertain. Trimming took off 4 bases at V and 4 bases at J, with 7 bases between the two ends. There are 13 residues in the CDR3. Germline CDR1 is SGHTA and CDR2 is FQGNSA. The CDR3 protein is CASSSQITGELFF. In DNA form, the CDR3 reads TGTGCCAGCAGCTCCCAAATCACCGGGGAGCTGTTTTTT.

The V call is TRBV6-5, the J call TRBJ1-1; D might be TRBD1 (5 bases). The CDR3 covers 15 residues. Germline loops: CDR1 MNHEY, CDR2 SVGAGI. V dropped 6 bases and J dropped 5 bases, with 19 bases sitting between them. This CDR3 reads CASRRMGTGRTEAFF. In nucleotides, the CDR3 is TGTGCCAGCAGAAGGATGGGGACCGGCCGTACTGAAGCTTTCTTT.

The chain links TRBV5-1 to TRBJ2-2; possibly TRBD1 for D (6 bases). Germline V gene sequence: CDR1 SGHRS, CDR2 YFSETQ. This CDR3 is built from 15 residues. The V gene lost 4 bases and the J gene lost 0 bases, with 10 bases spanning the gap. CDR3 DNA sequence: TGCGCCAGCAGCATGGACAGTCCGAACACCGGGGAGCTGTTTTTT. Translating it yields CASSMDSPNTGELFF.

This clone has more than one count but fewer than ten. The chain carries TRBV19 and TRBJ1-2, with D possibly matching TRBD1 (6 bases). Per germline, CDR1 LNHDA and CDR2 SQIVND (reference sequence). The CDR3 totals 15 residues. V lost 5 bases and J lost 8, with 21 bases in between. As DNA, the CDR3 is TGTGCCAGTAGTGACATAGCAGGGGATCCCCTAGGCTACACCTTC. Translated, it gives CASSDIAGDPLGYTF.

V is TRBV30 and J is TRBJ1-1; D is undetermined. Germline V gene lookup returns CDR1 GTSNPN and CDR2 SVGIG (reference sequence). The CDR3 is 13 amino acids. Trimming stripped 4 bases from V and 0 bases from J, with 9 bases between. The CDR3 coding sequence is TGTGCCTGGAAGAGCTCGTTGAACACTGAAGCTTTCTTT. Its protein is CAWKSSLNTEAFF.

The chain links TRBV5-1 to TRBJ1-3; D gene uncertain. Trimming left V 4 bases short and J 0 bases short, with 11 bases between. The CDR3 consists of 15 residues. From germline, CDR1 is SGHRS and CDR2 YFSETQ. CDR3 sequence (DNA): TGCGCCAGCAGCGGCTGGATCTTCTCTGGAAACACCATATATTTT. Translation: CASSGWIFSGNTIYF.

The chain links TRBV6-5 to TRBJ2-7; weak D call: TRBD2 (6 bases). The V gene lost 2 bases and the J gene lost 3 bases, with 8 bases spanning the gap. The CDR3 runs 13 residues. The V gene's germline CDR1 is MNHEY and CDR2 SVGAGI. This chain's CDR3 is CASSYRGGYEQYF. The CDR3, as DNA: TGTGCCAGCAGTTACAGGGGAGGCTACGAGCAGTACTTC.

The J gene is TRBJ2-7, the V gene TRBV30; possible D gene TRBD1, 5 bases. This CDR3 spans 11 amino acids. The germline gives CDR1 GTSNPN, CDR2 SVGIG (reference sequence). Trimming shortened V by 0 bases and J by 9 bases, and 9 bases separated the two germline ends. Written as DNA, the CDR3 is TGTGCCTGGAGTGTCATGGACACGCAGTACTTC. This sequence encodes CAWSVMDTQYF.

The chain is built from TRBV2 and TRBJ2-2; D is unresolved. Germline V CDR1 and CDR2: SNHLY, FYNNEI. This CDR3 is 15 amino acids long. Deletions cut 0 bases from V and 4 bases from J, with 9 bases between. The CDR3, as DNA: TGTGCCAGCAGTGAAGCGCGTCTTGTCACCGGGGAGCTGTTTTTT. It encodes CASSEARLVTGELFF.

The V gene is TRBV5-1, the J gene TRBJ2-7; TRBD1 is a possible D gene (6 bases). The CDR3 has 15 residues. Germline V gene sequence: CDR1 SGHRS, CDR2 YFSETQ. Trimming took 0 bases from V and 4 from J, leaving 14 bases between them. Written as DNA, the CDR3 is TGCGCCAGCAGCTTGGAGGTGGGGGCCCCGTACGAGCAGTACTTC. Translating gives CASSLEVGAPYEQYF. The full variable domain, completed using reference TRBV5-1 and TRBJ2-7, is KAGVTQTPRYLIKTRGQQVTLSCSPISGHRSVSWYQQTPGQGLQFLFEYFSETQRNKGNFPGRFSGRQFSNSRSEMNVSTLELGDSALYLCASSLEVGAPYEQYFGPGTRLTVT.

The chain combines TRBV5-1 with TRBJ2-7, with 7 positions matching TRBD1. This CDR3 contains 13 residues. The V and J ends lost 4 bases and 2 bases, in that order; junction bases with no gene match: 3. CDR1 and CDR2 from the germline V gene are SGHRS and YFSETQ. CDR3 loop: CASSPQGAYEQYF. The CDR3 region has the DNA TGCGCCAGCAGCCCCCAGGGGGCCTACGAGCAGTACTTC.

The chain carries TRBV5-1 and TRBJ2-3; 13 positions agree with TRBD2. CDR3 size: 13 residues. Germline values: CDR1 SGHRS, CDR2 YFSETQ. The V segment lost 6 bases and the J segment 6 bases; nucleotides outside the gene matches: 1. Here the CDR3 reads CASKGLAGDTQYF. The CDR3 DNA is TGCGCCAGCAAGGGACTAGCGGGGGATACGCAGTATTTT.

V usage is TRBV5-1 and J usage is TRBJ2-3; D is unclear. The CDR3 runs 15 residues. V was cut by 0 bases and J by 0 bases, with 8 bases left in between. CDR1 is SGHRS, CDR2 YFSETQ, per germline. CDR3 residues: CASSLEISSTDTQYF. CDR3 coding DNA: TGCGCCAGCAGCTTGGAGATTTCTAGCACAGATACGCAGTATTTT.

The chain recombines TRBV6-6 with TRBJ1-2; no reliable D call. This CDR3 comprises 11 residues. V was cut by 4 bases and J by 8 bases, with 8 bases left in between. Germline CDR1 is MNHNY and CDR2 is SVGAGI (reference sequence). Here the CDR3 DNA reads TGTGCCAGCAGTTTAAGTGGAGGCTACACCTTC. This encodes CASSLSGGYTF.

The V and J genes are TRBV4-3 and TRBJ2-7; 8 positions agree with TRBD2. Germline V gene data show CDR1 as LGHNA and CDR2 as YSLEER. The CDR3 contains 14 residues. The V and J ends lost 0 bases and 5 bases, in that order; junction bases with no gene match: 3. This chain's CDR3 is CASSQDRLANEQYF. CDR3 DNA: TGCGCCAGCAGCCAAGATAGACTAGCGAACGAGCAGTACTTC.

The J gene is TRBJ1-1, the V gene TRBV29-1; the match to TRBD1 covers 10 bases. The V gene end was trimmed by 7 bases and the J gene end by 4 bases; junction bases not matched to a gene: 0. This CDR3 is built from 11 residues. Looked up from germline, CDR1 is SQVTM and CDR2 is ANQGSEA. The CDR3 bases are TGCAGCGGACAGGGGGCCACTGAAGCTTTCTTT. It codes for CSGQGATEAFF.

The chain joins TRBV1 to TRBJ1-2; the tabulated D call, TRBD1, remains unverified against the DNA. TRBV1 is listed as a pseudogene. The CDR3 is made up of 14 amino acids. CDR3 coding DNA: TGCACCAGCAGCCAAGGACAGGGGAGGGGTGGCTACACCTTC. Its translation: CTSSQGQGRGGYTF.